The 18 T cell receptor beta chains below come from one sample, sequenced in a study of shared clonotypes between healthy human individuals. Here immunoSEQ multiplex PCR was the method, and the copy in TCRdb shows in-frame clones only, minus some. The repertoire has about 340,000 clones, about 70% of them found once; the top ten carry roughly 10%. Material for sequencing was memory CD4+ T cells sorted from blood. Documented subset: CD45RA-negative fraction. The receptors shown here come from a man aged 25 to 45 in good health.

There are a few counts of this clone. The V gene is TRBV10-2, the J gene TRBJ2-2; 8 bases line up with TRBD2. J lost 4 bases, V lost 7 bases, and 2 bases had no gene match. Germline CDR1 and CDR2: WSHSY and SAAADI. This CDR3 contains 13 residues. CDR3 in amino acids: CASIAGSTGELFF. The CDR3 nucleotides are TGCGCCAGCATAGCGGGGTCCACCGGGGAGCTGTTTTTT.

The chain links TRBV29-1 to TRBJ1-1, with a weak D call TRBD1 (6 bases). Germline-derived CDR1 and CDR2 are SQVTM and ANQGSEA. The CDR3 length is 15 residues. V lost 4 bases and J lost 1, with 16 bases in between. The CDR3: CSVVGGGSSNTEAFF. CDR3 sequence (DNA): TGCAGCGTTGTCGGAGGGGGGTCTTCGAACACTGAAGCTTTCTTT.

This clone was seen many times. This chain connects TRBV5-6 to TRBJ2-5, with 10 bases that match TRBD2. This CDR3 has 16 amino acids. Trimming cost V 2 bases and J 7 bases; bases outside gene matches: 11. Germline lookup yields CDR1 SGHDT and CDR2 YYEEEE. The DNA for the CDR3 is TGTGCCAGCAGCTTCGCTGTAGCGGGAGGTATTGGGACCCAGTACTTC. Translated, it gives CASSFAVAGGIGTQYF.

CDR3 sequence: CASSVDSSSYEQYF. DNA of the CDR3: TGTGCCAGCAGCGTGGACAGCAGCTCCTACGAGCAGTACTTC. This chain connects TRBV5-4 to TRBJ2-7, with D possibly TRBD1 on 6 matching bases. Germline V gene lookup returns CDR1 SGHNT and CDR2 YYREEE (reference sequence). Trimming removed 4 bases from V and 0 bases from J, with 11 bases in between. This CDR3 is built from 14 residues.

The chain links TRBV10-1 to TRBJ2-4; TRBD2 is a possible D gene (6 bases). Germline lookup yields CDR1 WNHNN and CDR2 SYGVQD (reference sequence). Trimming removed 3 bases at V and 3 bases at J, with 18 bases between. This CDR3 comprises 17 residues. The CDR3 reads CASSESGGAGGKNIQYF. The DNA for the CDR3 is TGCGCCAGCAGTGAATCTGGAGGGGCGGGTGGCAAAAACATTCAGTACTTC.

The chain recombines TRBV5-1 with TRBJ1-2; D not resolved. This CDR3 comprises 12 residues. CDR1 SGHRS and CDR2 YFSETQ come from the germline V gene. The V end was cut by 1 base, the J end by 8 bases, with 9 bases between. Here the CDR3 reads CASSLSIGGYTF. CDR3 coding DNA: TGCGCCAGCAGCTTGTCCATTGGCGGCTACACCTTC. Supplemented by reference TRBV5-1 and TRBJ1-2, the full variable domain reads KAGVTQTPRYLIKTRGQQVTLSCSPISGHRSVSWYQQTPGQGLQFLFEYFSETQRNKGNFPGRFSGRQFSNSRSEMNVSTLELGDSALYLCASSLSIGGYTFGSGTRLTVV.

The V call is TRBV6-5, the J call TRBJ2-2; D is undetermined. With 6 bases removed from V and 5 bases from J, the gap between germline ends came to 7 bases. Germline-derived CDR1 and CDR2 are MNHEY and SVGAGI. CDR3 length: 12 residues. CDR3 in DNA: TGTGCCAGCAGAAGTCCTACCGGGGAGCTGTTTTTT. This translates into CASRSPTGELFF.

The chain employs TRBV19 and TRBJ2-3; TRBD2 matches at 7 bases. This CDR3 is 15 amino acids long. Germline values: CDR1 LNHDA, CDR2 SQIVND (reference sequence). V gave up 3 bases and J gave up 4 bases; unmatched junction bases: 7. The CDR3 loop is CASSMLAGVADTQYF. CDR3 nucleotide sequence: TGTGCCAGTAGTATGCTCGCGGGAGTGGCAGATACGCAGTATTTT. The full variable domain, completed using reference TRBV19 and TRBJ2-3, is DGGITQSPKYLFRKEGQNVTLSCEQNLNHDAMYWYRQDPGQGLRLIYYSQIVNDFQKGDIAEGYSVSREKKESFPLTVTSAQKNPTAFYLCASSMLAGVADTQYFGPGTRLTVL.

The chain joins TRBV28 to TRBJ2-2, with 14 bases fitting TRBD2. Germline V gene data show CDR1 as MDHEN and CDR2 as SYDVKM. The CDR3 loop spans 16 amino acids. V shed 7 bases and J 6 bases; nucleotides not matched to a gene: 7. This CDR3 is CASMTSGRAPAGELFF. Here the CDR3 DNA reads TGTGCCAGCATGACTAGCGGGAGGGCCCCCGCCGGGGAGCTGTTTTTT.

The rearrangement joins TRBV6-6 to TRBJ1-1; D unresolved. V was shortened by 5 bases and J by 1 base, with 11 bases between the two germline ends. The CDR3 length is 14 residues. Germline CDR1 MNHNY, CDR2 SVGAGI (reference sequence). The CDR3 here is CASSRLSGNTEAFF. The CDR3 region has the DNA TGTGCCAGCAGTCGTTTGTCGGGGAACACTGAAGCTTTCTTT.

This clone was picked up many times. V is TRBV9 and J is TRBJ2-2, with D tentatively TRBD2 (5 bases). Germline CDR1 reads SGDLS; CDR2 reads YYNGEE. This CDR3 is 16 amino acids long. Trimming shortened V by 0 bases and J by 3 bases, and 12 bases separated the two germline ends. CDR3 loop: CASSVVAQEDTGELFF. In DNA form, the CDR3 reads TGTGCCAGCAGCGTAGTTGCCCAGGAGGACACCGGGGAGCTGTTTTTT.

The V call is TRBV6-1, the J call TRBJ2-7; D might be TRBD1 (5 bases). Germline CDR1 and CDR2: MNHNS and SASEGT. There are 14 residues in the CDR3. V was cut by 5 bases and J by 1 base, with 12 bases left in between. CDR3 loop: CASSRKTVSYEQYF. In DNA form, the CDR3 reads TGTGCCAGCAGTCGTAAGACAGTTTCCTACGAGCAGTACTTC.

The rearrangement uses TRBV27 and TRBJ1-3; D is possibly TRBD1 (5 bases). Trimming pared 5 bases from V and 2 bases from J, leaving 13 bases between. This CDR3 comprises 15 residues. CDR1 is MNHEY, CDR2 SMNVEV, per germline (reference sequence). For the CDR3, the DNA is TGTGCCAGCAGTCCGGGACGGTCCCCTGGAAACACCATATATTTT. As protein: CASSPGRSPGNTIYF.

The chain is built from TRBV28 and TRBJ1-2, with 8 bases that match TRBD1. The J segment lost 1 base and the V segment lost 4 bases, leaving 8 bases of the junction unmatched. The CDR3 is made up of 16 amino acids. The germline gives CDR1 MDHEN, CDR2 SYDVKM. The chain's CDR3 is CASSSGTGYDNYGYTF. The CDR3, as DNA: TGTGCCAGCAGTTCCGGGACAGGCTATGATAACTATGGCTACACCTTC.

This clone was seen a handful of times. This sequence joins TRBV27 and TRBJ2-7, with 10 bases identical to TRBD2. V trimming: 4 bases; J trimming: 3 bases; junction bases outside the gene matches: 12. Germline lookup yields CDR1 MNHEY and CDR2 SMNVEV (reference sequence). The CDR3 spans 17 residues. CDR3 protein: CASSSMARLAGVYEQYF. Written as DNA, the CDR3 is TGTGCCAGCAGTTCCATGGCCCGACTAGCGGGTGTCTACGAGCAGTACTTC.

V gene TRBV7-9 combines with J gene TRBJ1-2; a weak D match, TRBD1 (6 bases). V was clipped by 1 base and J by 11 bases, with 17 bases between them. The CDR3 is 14 residues long. CDR1 SEHNR and CDR2 FQNEAQ come from the germline V gene (reference sequence). CDR3 DNA sequence: TGTGCCAGCAGCTTAGATAAGGGGGGCGATGCGTACACCTTC. Translated: CASSLDKGGDAYTF.

This clone turned up a few times. The chain couples TRBV27 to TRBJ2-3; 7 positions match TRBD2. The V and J ends lost 3 bases and 2 bases, in that order; junction bases with no gene match: 5. The CDR3 covers 15 residues. Per germline, CDR1 MNHEY and CDR2 SMNVEV (reference sequence). The CDR3 coding sequence is TGTGCCAGCAGTTTTGCGGGAGAAGCCACAGATACGCAGTATTTT. Translated, it gives CASSFAGEATDTQYF.

The chain joins TRBV29-1 to TRBJ2-1; D is unresolved. CDR3 length: 15 amino acids. V was pared by 5 bases and J by 1 base, with 15 bases between. The germline V gene has CDR1 SQVTM and CDR2 ANQGSEA. The CDR3 DNA is TGCAGCGTTTTTTCTGTCCGGGCGTCCTACAATGAGCAGTTCTTC. Translating it yields CSVFSVRASYNEQFF.